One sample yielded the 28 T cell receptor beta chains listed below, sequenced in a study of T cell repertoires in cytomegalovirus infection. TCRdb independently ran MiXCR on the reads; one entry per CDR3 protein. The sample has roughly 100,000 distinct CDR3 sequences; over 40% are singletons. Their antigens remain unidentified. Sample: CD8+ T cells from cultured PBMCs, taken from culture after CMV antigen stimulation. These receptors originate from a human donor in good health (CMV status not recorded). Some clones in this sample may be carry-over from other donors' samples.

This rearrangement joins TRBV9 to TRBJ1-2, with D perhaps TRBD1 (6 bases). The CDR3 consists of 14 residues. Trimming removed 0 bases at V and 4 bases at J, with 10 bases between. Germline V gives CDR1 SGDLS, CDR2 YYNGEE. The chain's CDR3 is CASSVGRGAYGYTF. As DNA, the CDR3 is TGTGCCAGCAGCGTAGGCCGGGGGGCCTATGGCTACACCTTC.

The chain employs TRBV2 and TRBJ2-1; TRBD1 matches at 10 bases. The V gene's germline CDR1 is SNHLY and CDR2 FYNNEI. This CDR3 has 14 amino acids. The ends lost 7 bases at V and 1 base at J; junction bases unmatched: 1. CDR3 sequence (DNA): TGTGCCAGCAAGGGACAGGGGTCCTACAATGAGCAGTTCTTC. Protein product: CASKGQGSYNEQFF.

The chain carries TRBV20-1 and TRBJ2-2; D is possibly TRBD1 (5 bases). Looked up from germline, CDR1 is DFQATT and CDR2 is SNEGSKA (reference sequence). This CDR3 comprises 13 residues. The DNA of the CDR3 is TGCAGCGGACGGCAGGGTAACACCGGGGAGCTGTTTTTT. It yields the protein CSGRQGNTGELFF.

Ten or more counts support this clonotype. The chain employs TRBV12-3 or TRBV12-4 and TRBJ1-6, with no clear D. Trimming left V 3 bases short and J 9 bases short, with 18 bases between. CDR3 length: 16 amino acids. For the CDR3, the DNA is TGTGCCAGCAGTTTCAATATTCCATCTTCGGGTTCACCCCTCCACTTT. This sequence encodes CASSFNIPSSGSPLHF.

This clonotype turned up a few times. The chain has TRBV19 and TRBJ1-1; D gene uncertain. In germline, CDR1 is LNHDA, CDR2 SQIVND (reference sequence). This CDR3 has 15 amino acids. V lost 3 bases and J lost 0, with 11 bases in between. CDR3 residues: CASSILEGMNTEAFF. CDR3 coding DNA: TGTGCCAGTAGTATTTTAGAGGGAATGAACACTGAAGCTTTCTTT.

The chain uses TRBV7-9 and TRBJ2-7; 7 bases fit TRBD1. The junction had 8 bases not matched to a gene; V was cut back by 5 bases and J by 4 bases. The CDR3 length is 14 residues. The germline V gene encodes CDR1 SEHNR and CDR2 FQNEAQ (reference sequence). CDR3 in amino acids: CASSHGQAPYEQYF. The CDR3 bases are TGTGCCAGCAGCCATGGACAGGCTCCTTACGAGCAGTACTTC.

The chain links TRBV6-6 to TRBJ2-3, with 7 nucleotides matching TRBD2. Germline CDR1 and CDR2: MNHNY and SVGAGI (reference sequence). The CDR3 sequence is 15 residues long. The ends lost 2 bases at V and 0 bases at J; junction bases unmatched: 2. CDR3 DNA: TGTGCCAGCAGTTACCTCGGGGGGAGCACAGATACGCAGTATTTT. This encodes CASSYLGGSTDTQYF.

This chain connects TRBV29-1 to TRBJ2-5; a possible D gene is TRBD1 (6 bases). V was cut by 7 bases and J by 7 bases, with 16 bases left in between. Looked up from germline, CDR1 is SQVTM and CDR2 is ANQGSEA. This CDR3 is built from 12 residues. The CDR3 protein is CSASRGIGTQYF. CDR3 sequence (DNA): TGCAGCGCCTCAAGGGGGATAGGGACCCAGTACTTC.

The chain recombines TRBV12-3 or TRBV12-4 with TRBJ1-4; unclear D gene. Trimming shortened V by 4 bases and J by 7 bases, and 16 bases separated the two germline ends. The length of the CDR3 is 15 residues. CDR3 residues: CASSSHGQLLEKLFF. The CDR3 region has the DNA TGTGCCAGCAGTTCCCATGGGCAGTTACTTGAAAAACTGTTTTTT.

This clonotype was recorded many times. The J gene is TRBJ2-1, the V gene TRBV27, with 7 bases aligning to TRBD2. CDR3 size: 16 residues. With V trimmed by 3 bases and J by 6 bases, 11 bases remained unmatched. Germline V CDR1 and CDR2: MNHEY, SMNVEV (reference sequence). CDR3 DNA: TGTGCCAGCAGTTTGGGAGGGGCAGGAGCTTTCAATGAGCAGTTCTTC. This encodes CASSLGGAGAFNEQFF.

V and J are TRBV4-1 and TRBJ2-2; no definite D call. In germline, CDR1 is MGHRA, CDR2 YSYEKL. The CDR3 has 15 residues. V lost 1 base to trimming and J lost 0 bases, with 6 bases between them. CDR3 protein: CASSQGFPNTGELFF. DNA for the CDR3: TGCGCCAGCAGCCAAGGTTTTCCGAACACCGGGGAGCTGTTTTTT.

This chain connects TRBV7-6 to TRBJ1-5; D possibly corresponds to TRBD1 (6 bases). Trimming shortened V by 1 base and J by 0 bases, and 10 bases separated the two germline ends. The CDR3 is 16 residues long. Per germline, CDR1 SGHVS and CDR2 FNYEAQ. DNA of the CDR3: TGTGCCAGCAGCTTAGGGGGACAACATAGCAATCAGCCCCAGCATTTT. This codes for CASSLGGQHSNQPQHF.

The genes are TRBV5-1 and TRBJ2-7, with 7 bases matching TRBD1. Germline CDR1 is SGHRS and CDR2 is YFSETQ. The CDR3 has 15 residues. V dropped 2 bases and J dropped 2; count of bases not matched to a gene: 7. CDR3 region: CASSFTGAPTYEQYF. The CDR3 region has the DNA TGCGCCAGCAGCTTTACAGGGGCCCCGACCTACGAGCAGTACTTC.

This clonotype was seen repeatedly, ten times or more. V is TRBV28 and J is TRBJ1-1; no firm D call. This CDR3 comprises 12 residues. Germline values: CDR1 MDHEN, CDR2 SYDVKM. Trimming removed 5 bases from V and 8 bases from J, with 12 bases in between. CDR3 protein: CASSLPPREAFF. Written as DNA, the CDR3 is TGTGCCAGCAGTCTTCCTCCGCGGGAAGCTTTCTTT.

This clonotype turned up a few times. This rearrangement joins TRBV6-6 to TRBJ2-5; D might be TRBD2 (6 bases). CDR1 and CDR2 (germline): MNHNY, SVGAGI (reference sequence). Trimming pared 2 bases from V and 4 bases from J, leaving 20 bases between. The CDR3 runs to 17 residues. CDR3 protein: CASSYPSAGLKGETQYF. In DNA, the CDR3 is TGTGCCAGCAGTTACCCCAGCGCGGGGCTTAAGGGAGAGACCCAGTACTTC.

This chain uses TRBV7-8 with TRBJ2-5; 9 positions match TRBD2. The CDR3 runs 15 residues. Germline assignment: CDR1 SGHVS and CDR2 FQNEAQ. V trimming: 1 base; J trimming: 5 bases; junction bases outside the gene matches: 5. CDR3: CASSLVAGGLETQYF. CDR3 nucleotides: TGTGCCAGCAGCTTAGTGGCGGGGGGGCTGGAGACCCAGTACTTC.

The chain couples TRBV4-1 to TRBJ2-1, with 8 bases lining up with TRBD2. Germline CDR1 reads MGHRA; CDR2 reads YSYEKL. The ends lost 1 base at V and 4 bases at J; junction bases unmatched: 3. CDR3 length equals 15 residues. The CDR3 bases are TGCGCCAGCAGCCAAGTTTTAGCGGGGTACAATGAGCAGTTCTTC. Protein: CASSQVLAGYNEQFF.

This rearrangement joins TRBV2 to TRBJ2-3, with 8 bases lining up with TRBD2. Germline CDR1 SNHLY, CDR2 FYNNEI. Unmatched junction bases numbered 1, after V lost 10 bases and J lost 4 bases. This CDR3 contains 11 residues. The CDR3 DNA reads TGTGCCATGACTAGCGCAGATACGCAGTATTTT. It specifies CAMTSADTQYF.

The CDR3 region is CAIGALNTGELFF. CDR3 sequence (DNA): TGTGCCATCGGGGCACTGAACACCGGGGAGCTGTTTTTT. The chain recombines TRBV10-3 with TRBJ2-2; a possible D gene is TRBD1 (5 bases). Looked up from germline, CDR1 is ENHRY and CDR2 is SYGVKD. V was cut by 8 bases and J by 1 base, with 8 bases left in between. This CDR3 is 13 amino acids long.

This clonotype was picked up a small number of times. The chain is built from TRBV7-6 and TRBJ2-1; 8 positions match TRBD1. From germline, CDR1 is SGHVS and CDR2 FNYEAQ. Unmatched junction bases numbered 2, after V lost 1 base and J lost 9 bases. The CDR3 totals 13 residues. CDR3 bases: TGTGCCAGCAGCTTAGGACAGGGGTTTGAGCAGTTCTTC. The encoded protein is CASSLGQGFEQFF.

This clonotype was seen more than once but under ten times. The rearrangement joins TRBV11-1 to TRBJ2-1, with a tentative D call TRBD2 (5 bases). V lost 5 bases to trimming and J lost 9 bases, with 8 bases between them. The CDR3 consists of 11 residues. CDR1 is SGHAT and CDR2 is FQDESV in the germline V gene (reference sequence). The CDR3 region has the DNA TGTGCCAGCAGCAAGGGAGCTGAGCAGTTCTTC. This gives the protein CASSKGAEQFF.

The CDR3 sequence: CASTLGQGAYEQYF. For the CDR3, the DNA is TGTGCCAGCACCCTTGGACAGGGGGCGTACGAGCAGTACTTC. The chain joins TRBV7-6 to TRBJ2-7; 11 positions match TRBD1. Germline V lookup: CDR1 SGHVS, CDR2 FNYEAQ. The CDR3 spans 14 residues. Unmatched junction bases numbered 6, after V lost 7 bases and J lost 4 bases.

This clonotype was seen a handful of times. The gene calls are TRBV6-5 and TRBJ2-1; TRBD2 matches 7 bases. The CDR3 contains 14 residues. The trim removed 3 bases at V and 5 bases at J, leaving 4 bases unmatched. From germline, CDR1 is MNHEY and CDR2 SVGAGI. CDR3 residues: CASSYGGGNNEQFF. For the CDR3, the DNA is TGTGCCAGCAGTTATGGGGGGGGAAACAATGAGCAGTTCTTC.

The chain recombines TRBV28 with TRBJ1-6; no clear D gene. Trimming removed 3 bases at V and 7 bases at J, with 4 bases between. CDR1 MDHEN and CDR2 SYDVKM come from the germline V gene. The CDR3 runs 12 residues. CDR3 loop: CASSFRNSPLHF. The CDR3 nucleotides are TGTGCCAGCAGTTTTAGGAATTCACCCCTCCACTTT. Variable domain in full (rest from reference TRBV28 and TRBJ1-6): DVKVTQSSRYLVKRTGEKVFLECVQDMDHENMFWYRQDPGLGLRLIYFSYDVKMKEKGDIPEGYSVSREKKERFSLILESASTNQTSMYLCASSFRNSPLHFGNGTRLTVT.

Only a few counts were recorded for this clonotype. The CDR3 region has the DNA TGTGCCAGCACCGTTCTAGGGGACACTGAAGCTTTCTTT. Amino acids: CASTVLGDTEAFF. The chain couples TRBV7-9 to TRBJ1-1, with D possibly being TRBD1 (5 bases). The germline V gene has CDR1 SEHNR and CDR2 FQNEAQ (reference sequence). There are 13 residues in the CDR3. Trimming removed 7 bases from V and 3 bases from J, with 12 bases in between. The full variable domain, rest sourced from reference TRBV7-9 and TRBJ1-1, is DTGVSQNPRHKITKRGQNVTFRCDPISEHNRLYWYRQTLGQGPEFLTYFQNEAQLEKSRLLSDRFSAERPKGSFSTLEIQRTEQGDSAMYLCASTVLGDTEAFFGQGTRLTVV.

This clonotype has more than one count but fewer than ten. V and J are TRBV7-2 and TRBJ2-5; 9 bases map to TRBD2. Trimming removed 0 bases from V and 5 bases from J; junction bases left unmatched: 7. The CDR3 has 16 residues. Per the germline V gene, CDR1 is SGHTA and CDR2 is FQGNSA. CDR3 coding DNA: TGTGCCAGCAGCTTAGCAGGCGGGAGGGTCGGGGAGACCCAGTACTTC. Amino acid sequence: CASSLAGGRVGETQYF.

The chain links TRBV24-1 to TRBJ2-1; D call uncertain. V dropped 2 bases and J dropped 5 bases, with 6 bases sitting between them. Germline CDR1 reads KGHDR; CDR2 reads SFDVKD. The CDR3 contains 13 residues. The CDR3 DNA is TGTGCCACCAGTGATTCCGGAAACAATGAGCAGTTCTTC. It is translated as CATSDSGNNEQFF.

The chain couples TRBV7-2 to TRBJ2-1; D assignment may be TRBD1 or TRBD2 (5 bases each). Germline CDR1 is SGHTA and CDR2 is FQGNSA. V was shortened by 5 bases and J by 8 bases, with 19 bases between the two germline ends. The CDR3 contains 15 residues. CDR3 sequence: CASSTPGALSDEQFF. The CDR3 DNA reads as TGTGCCAGCAGCACCCCCGGGGCTCTCAGCGATGAGCAGTTCTTC.